This TCR beta chain was sequenced during a study of cytomegalovirus exposure and HLA in healthy donors. Whole-study findings and limits: A likely sequencing artifact accounted for one observed cluster of highly shared sequence variants. The study listed roughly 160 cytomegalovirus-associated TCR beta chains. Rates of TCR association differed by HLA locus in a later analysis, with DRB1 highest and HLA-C lowest. The HLA-A and HLA-B alleles of most subjects were reportedly predicted accurately from TCR beta sequences.

This CDR3 has 14 residues. Germline lookup yields CDR1 SGHRS and CDR2 YFSETQ. V shed 3 bases, J shed 1 base, and the junction held 3 bases outside the gene matches. The primer mix had 60 Vbeta and 13 Jbeta primers. The repertoire was sequenced with immunoSEQ multiplex PCR; TCRdb's copy has only in-frame clones and lacks some. The sample yields 110,000 to 150,000 clones, around four fifths seen once. This clone was picked up a small number of times. Its antigen remains unidentified. Sequencing was performed on PBMCs. This sequence joins TRBV5-1 and TRBJ2-5; 7 bases match TRBD1. This TCR was recovered from a female donor in good health and CMV-seronegative. This CDR3 reads CASSWQGVQETQYF. The CDR3 nucleotides read TGCGCCAGCAGCTGGCAGGGGGTCCAAGAGACCCAGTACTTC.